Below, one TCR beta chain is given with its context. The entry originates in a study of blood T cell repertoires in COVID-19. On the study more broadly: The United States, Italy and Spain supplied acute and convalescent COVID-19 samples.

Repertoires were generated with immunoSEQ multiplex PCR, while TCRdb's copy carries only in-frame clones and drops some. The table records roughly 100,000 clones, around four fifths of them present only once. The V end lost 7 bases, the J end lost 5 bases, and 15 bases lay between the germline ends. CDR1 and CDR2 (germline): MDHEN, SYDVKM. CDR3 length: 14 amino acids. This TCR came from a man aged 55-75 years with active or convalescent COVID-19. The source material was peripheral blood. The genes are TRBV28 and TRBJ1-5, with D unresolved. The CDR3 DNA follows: TGTGCCAGCACCCTAAGCGACTCTGATCAGCCCCAGCATTTT. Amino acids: CASTLSDSDQPQHF.